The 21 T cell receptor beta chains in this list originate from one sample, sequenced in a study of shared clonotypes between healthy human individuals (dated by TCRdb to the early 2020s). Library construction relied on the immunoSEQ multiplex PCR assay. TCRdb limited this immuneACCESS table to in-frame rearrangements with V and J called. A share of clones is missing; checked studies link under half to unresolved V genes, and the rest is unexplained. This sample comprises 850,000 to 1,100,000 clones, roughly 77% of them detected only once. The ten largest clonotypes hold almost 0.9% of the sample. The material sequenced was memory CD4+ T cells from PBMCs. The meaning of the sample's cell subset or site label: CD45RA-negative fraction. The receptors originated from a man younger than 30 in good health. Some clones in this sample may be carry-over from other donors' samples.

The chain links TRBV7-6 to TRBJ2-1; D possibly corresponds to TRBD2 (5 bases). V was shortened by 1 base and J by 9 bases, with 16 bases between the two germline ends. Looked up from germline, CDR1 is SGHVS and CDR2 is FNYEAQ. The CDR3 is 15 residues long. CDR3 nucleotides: TGTGCCAGCAGCTTAGGTGGGCTAGCCCCCGGTGAGCAGTTCTTC. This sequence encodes CASSLGGLAPGEQFF.

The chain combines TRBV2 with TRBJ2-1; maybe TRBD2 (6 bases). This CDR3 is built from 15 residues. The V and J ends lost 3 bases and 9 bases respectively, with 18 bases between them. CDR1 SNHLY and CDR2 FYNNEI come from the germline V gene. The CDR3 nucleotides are TGTGCCAGCAGTGATCCGGACTACCAGCTGACTGAGCAGTTCTTC. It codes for CASSDPDYQLTEQFF. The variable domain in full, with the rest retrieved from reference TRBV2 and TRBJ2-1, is EPEVTQTPSHQVTQMGQEVILRCVPISNHLYFYWYRQILGQKVEFLVSFYNNEISEKSEIFDDQFSVERPDGSNFTLKIRSTKLEDSAMYFCASSDPDYQLTEQFFGPGTRLTVL.

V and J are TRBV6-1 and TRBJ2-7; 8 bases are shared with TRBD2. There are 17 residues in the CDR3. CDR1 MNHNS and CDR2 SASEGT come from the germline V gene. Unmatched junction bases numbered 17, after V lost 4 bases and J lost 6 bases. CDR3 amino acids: CASSAGKSVGGVGEQYF. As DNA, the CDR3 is TGTGCCAGCAGTGCTGGGAAGTCCGTCGGGGGGGTAGGCGAGCAGTACTTC.

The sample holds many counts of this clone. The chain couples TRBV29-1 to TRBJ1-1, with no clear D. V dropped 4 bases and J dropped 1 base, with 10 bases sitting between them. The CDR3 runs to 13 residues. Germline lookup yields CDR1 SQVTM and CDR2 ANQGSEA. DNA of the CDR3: TGCAGCGTTGCTGTCGGCGGGAACACTGAAGCTTTCTTT. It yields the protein CSVAVGGNTEAFF.

The CDR3, as DNA: TGTGCCACCAGCAGAGGCCGTTTAACCCTCTACGAGCAGTACTTC. The encoded protein is CATSRGRLTLYEQYF. The gene calls are TRBV15 and TRBJ2-7; no definite D call. CDR3 size: 15 residues. The V and J ends lost 1 base and 3 bases respectively, with 13 bases between them. CDR1 and CDR2 from the germline V gene are LNHNV and YYDKDF (reference sequence). The variable domain in full, with the rest retrieved from reference TRBV15 and TRBJ2-7, is DAMVIQNPRYQVTQFGKPVTLSCSQTLNHNVMYWYQQKSSQAPKLLFHYYDKDFNNEADTPDNFQSRRPNTSFCFLDIRSPGLGDTAMYLCATSRGRLTLYEQYFGPGTRLTVT.

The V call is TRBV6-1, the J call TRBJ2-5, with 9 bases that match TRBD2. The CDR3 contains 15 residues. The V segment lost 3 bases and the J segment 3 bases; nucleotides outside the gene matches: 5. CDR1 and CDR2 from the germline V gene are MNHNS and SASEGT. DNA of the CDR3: TGTGCCAGCAGTGAGTATTTAGCGGGAGAAGAGACCCAGTACTTC. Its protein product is CASSEYLAGEETQYF.

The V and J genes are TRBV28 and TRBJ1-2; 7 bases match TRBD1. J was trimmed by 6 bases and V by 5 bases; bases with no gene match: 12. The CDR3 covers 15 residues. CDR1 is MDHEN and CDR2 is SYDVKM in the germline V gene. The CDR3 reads CASSPFIGGANGYTF. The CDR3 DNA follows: TGTGCCAGCAGTCCCTTTATAGGGGGCGCGAATGGCTACACCTTC.

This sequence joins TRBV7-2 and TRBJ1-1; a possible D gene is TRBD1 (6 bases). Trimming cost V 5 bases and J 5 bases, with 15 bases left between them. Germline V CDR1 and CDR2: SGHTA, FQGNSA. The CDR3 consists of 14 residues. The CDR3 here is CASSTQGGGTEAFF. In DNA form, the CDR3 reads TGTGCCAGCAGCACCCAAGGGGGGGGGACTGAAGCTTTCTTT.

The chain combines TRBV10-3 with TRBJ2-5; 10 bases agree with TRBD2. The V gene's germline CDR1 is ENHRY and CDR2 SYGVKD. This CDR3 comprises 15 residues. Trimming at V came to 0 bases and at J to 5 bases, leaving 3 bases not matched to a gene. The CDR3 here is CAISESGSGRETQYF. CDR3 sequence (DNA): TGTGCCATCAGTGAGTCTGGTAGCGGGAGGGAGACCCAGTACTTC.

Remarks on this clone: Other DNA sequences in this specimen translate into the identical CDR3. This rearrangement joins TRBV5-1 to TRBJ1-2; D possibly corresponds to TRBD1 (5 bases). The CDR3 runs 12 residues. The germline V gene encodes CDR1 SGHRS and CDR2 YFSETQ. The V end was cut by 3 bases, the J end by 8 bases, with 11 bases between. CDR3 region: CASSSQGGGYTF. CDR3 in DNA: TGCGCCAGCAGCTCGCAGGGCGGGGGCTACACCTTC.

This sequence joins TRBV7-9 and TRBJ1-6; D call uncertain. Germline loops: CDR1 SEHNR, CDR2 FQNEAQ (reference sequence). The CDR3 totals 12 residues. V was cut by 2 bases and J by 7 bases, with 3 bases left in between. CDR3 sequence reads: CASSLWNSPLHF. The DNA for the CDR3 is TGTGCCAGCAGCTTATGGAATTCACCCCTCCACTTT.

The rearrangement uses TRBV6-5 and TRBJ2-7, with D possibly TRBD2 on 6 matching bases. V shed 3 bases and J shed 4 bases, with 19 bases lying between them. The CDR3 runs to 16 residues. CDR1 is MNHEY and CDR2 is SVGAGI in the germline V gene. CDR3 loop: CASSYPAGSSGYEQYF. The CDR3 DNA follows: TGTGCCAGCAGTTATCCTGCGGGGTCCTCAGGTTACGAGCAGTACTTC.

The CDR3, as DNA: TGTGCCAGTTCTTCCCTAACCCCGGGGTACACCGGGGAGCTGTTTTTT. Translating gives CASSSLTPGYTGELFF. This chain links TRBV19 with TRBJ2-2, with D tentatively TRBD2 (5 bases). This CDR3 region has 16 residues. Per germline, CDR1 LNHDA and CDR2 SQIVND (reference sequence). V dropped 8 bases and J dropped 3 bases, with 19 bases sitting between them.

The CDR3 sequence: CASSQRGQNSNQPQHF. The CDR3 coding sequence is TGCGCCAGCAGTCAGAGAGGACAGAATAGCAATCAGCCCCAGCATTTT. This chain links TRBV23-1 with TRBJ1-5; perhaps TRBD1 as D (6 bases). TRBV23-1 is assigned to the ORF class and has an uncertain function. The V and J ends lost 3 bases and 0 bases respectively, with 12 bases between them. The CDR3 sequence is 16 residues long.

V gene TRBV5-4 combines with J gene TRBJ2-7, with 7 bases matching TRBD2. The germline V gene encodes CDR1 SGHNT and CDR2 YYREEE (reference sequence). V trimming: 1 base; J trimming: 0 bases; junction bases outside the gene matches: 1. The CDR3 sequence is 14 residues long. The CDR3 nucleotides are TGTGCCAGCAGCTTGACTAGCGACTCCTACGAGCAGTACTTC. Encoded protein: CASSLTSDSYEQYF.

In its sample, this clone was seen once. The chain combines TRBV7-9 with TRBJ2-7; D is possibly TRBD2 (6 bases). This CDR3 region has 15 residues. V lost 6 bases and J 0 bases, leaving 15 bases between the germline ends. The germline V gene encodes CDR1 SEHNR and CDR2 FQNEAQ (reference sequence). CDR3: CASRFAGGSSYEQYF. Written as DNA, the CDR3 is TGTGCCAGCAGGTTCGCCGGGGGAAGCTCCTACGAGCAGTACTTC.

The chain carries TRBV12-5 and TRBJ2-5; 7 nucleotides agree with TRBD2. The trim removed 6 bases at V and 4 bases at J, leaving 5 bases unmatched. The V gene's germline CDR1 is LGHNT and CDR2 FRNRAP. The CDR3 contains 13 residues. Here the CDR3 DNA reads TGTGCTAGTGGCTTATCGGGGGGAGAGACCCAGTACTTC. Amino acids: CASGLSGGETQYF.

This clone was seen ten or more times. The CDR3 DNA reads as TGTGCCACCCGAGACAGGGGCTCTAGCACAGATACGCAGTATTTT. Residues: CATRDRGSSTDTQYF. The V and J genes are TRBV27 and TRBJ2-3; 8 positions match TRBD1. Germline trimming cut 10 bases from V and 0 bases from J; bases unmatched to any gene: 9. The V gene's germline CDR1 is MNHEY and CDR2 SMNVEV (reference sequence). CDR3 size: 15 residues.

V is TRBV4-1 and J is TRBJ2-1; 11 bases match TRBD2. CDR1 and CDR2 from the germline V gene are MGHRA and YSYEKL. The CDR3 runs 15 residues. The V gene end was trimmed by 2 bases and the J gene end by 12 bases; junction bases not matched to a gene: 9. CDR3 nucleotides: TGCGCCAGCAGCCAAAGGACTAGCGGGTTTGGGATGCAGTTCTTC. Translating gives CASSQRTSGFGMQFF.

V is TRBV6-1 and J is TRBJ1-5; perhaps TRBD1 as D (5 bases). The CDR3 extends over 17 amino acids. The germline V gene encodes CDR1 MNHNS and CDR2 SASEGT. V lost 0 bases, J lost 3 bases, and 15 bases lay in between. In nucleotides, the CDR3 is TGTGCCAGCAGTGAAGCAGGGACCATGTGGGCCAATCAGCCCCAGCATTTT. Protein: CASSEAGTMWANQPQHF.

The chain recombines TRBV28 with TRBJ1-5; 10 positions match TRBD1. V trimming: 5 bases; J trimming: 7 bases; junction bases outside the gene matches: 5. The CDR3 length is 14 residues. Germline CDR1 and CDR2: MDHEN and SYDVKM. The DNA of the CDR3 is TGTGCCAGCAGTGACAGGGGGCTTATGCAGCCCCAGCATTTT. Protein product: CASSDRGLMQPQHF.